This T cell receptor beta chain was sequenced for a study of PD-L1 blockade in urothelial cancer. Whole-study context: Blood was subjected to analysis at 3 weeks (second dose) and 6 weeks following treatment start.

Concerning this clone itself: What it recognizes is unknown. The limits of the CDR3 on the DNA are not certain, so only TCRdb's listed CDR3 is given.

Noted time point: peripheral blood 6 weeks after treatment start. Locally advanced or metastatic urothelial carcinoma was diagnosed in the patients. Measured with immunoSEQ multiplex PCR; TCRdb has only the in-frame clones, and not every one. This table holds about 38,000 clones, about 88% found once. Counting both end residues, the CDR3 totals 12 amino acids. In germline, CDR1 is SGDLS, CDR2 YYNGEE. Notes on the study in general: Durable-benefit patients had greater expansion of tumor-associated blood clones at 3 weeks. Pretreatment blood TCR clonality under the median forecast improved survival.

V gene TRBV9 combines with J gene TRBJ2-7; the D call in the table, TRBD2, was not verified against the DNA. The source of this sequence is a man in his 60s with urothelial cancer. Sequenced here: PBMCs, sampled around atezolizumab (anti-PD-L1) treatment. Here the CDR3 reads CASSSGGYEQYF.